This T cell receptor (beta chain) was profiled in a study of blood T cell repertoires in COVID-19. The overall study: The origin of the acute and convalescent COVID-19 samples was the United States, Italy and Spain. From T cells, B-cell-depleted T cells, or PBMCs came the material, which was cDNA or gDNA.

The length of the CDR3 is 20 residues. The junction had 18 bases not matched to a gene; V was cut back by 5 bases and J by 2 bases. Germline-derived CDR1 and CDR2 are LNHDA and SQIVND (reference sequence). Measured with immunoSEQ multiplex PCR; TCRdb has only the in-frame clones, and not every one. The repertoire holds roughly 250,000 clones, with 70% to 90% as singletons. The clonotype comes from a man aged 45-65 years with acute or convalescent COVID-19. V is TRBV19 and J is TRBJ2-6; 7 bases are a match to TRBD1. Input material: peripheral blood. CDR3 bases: TGTGCCAGTAGTTCACCGGGACAGTACAACCGTGTGCCTGGGGCCAACGTCCTGACTTTC. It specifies CASSSPGQYNRVPGANVLTF.